This TCR beta chain stems from a study of beta chain features in type 1 diabetes. Overall study context: Examination spanned 90 million to 140 million sorted cells from all samples.

The authors reverse transcribed all of the isolated RNA, so sequencing captured expressed TCRB transcripts. The study sequenced naive, central memory and regulatory T cell samples to an average of around 3.4 million reads. Generated by immunoSEQ multiplex PCR, the TCRdb table keeps only in-frame clones and is missing some. The sample carries about 130,000 clones, 9.2% recorded once. This clone was counted only a few times. V was clipped by 0 bases and J by 4 bases, with 10 bases between them. The CDR3 contains 14 residues. Germline loops: CDR1 SQVTM, CDR2 ANQGSEA. Central memory, naive, regulatory and stem cell-like memory CD4+ cells were sorted by CD45RO/CCR7/CD25/CD127/CD95/CD27.

This TCR was recovered from a man aged 18 to 30 in good health. This chain uses TRBV29-1 with TRBJ1-3; no definite D call. The sequencing sample was made of central memory CD4+ T cells from blood. In nucleotides, the CDR3 is TGCAGCGTTGAAGATCGACTTAAAGGAAACACCATATATTTT. This sequence encodes CSVEDRLKGNTIYF.